One sample yielded the 26 T cell receptor beta chains listed below, sequenced in a study of blood T cell repertoires in COVID-19. Assay used: immunoSEQ multiplex PCR; TCRdb lists only in-frame clones, some missing. The sample lists about 67,000 clones, about four fifths occurring once. The sample taken for sequencing was peripheral blood. The receptors stem from an older woman with acute or convalescent COVID-19.

The V gene is TRBV13, the J gene TRBJ2-7, with no clear D. V was cut by 4 bases and J by 3 bases, with 7 bases left in between. The CDR3 is 12 residues long. Germline V CDR1 and CDR2: PRHDT, FYEKMQ (reference sequence). CDR3 amino acids: CASSSGSYEQYF. Written as DNA, the CDR3 is TGTGCCAGCAGCTCAGGTAGCTACGAGCAGTACTTC.

V is TRBV27 and J is TRBJ2-4; 7 bases fit TRBD2. V was pared by 2 bases and J by 7 bases, with 11 bases of the junction left unmatched. The CDR3 totals 16 residues. The germline gives CDR1 MNHEY, CDR2 SMNVEV (reference sequence). The DNA for the CDR3 is TGTGCCAGCAGTTTAATGGCCGGTCGGGGGGACAACATTCAGTACTTC. Its protein is CASSLMAGRGDNIQYF.

The chain recombines TRBV10-3 with TRBJ1-2; D ambiguous. CDR3 length: 12 amino acids. The germline V gene encodes CDR1 ENHRY and CDR2 SYGVKD. The V and J ends lost 3 bases and 3 bases respectively, with 5 bases between them. The CDR3 loop reads CAISDGYYGYTF. The CDR3 DNA reads as TGTGCCATCAGTGATGGCTACTATGGCTACACCTTC.

This chain joins TRBV28 and TRBJ2-7; a possible D gene is TRBD1 (5 bases). V was clipped by 5 bases and J by 8 bases, with 19 bases between them. Germline V gene data show CDR1 as MDHEN and CDR2 as SYDVKM. The CDR3 covers 14 residues. As DNA, the CDR3 is TGTGCCAGCAGTGCCCGGTCCCTAGACAGCAAGCAGTACTTC. Translation gives CASSARSLDSKQYF.

V is TRBV6-5 and J is TRBJ1-5, with 8 bases identical to TRBD1. The CDR3 contains 16 residues. V trimming: 4 bases; J trimming: 1 base; junction bases outside the gene matches: 6. CDR1 is MNHEY, CDR2 SVGAGI, per germline. The CDR3 DNA reads as TGTGCCAGCAGTTCCAGGGGGCTTTGGAGCAATCAGCCCCAGCATTTT. This gives the protein CASSSRGLWSNQPQHF.

This sequence joins TRBV12-3 or TRBV12-4 and TRBJ2-7, with a possible D match to TRBD1 (6 bases). The CDR3 extends over 12 amino acids. Trimming took off 6 bases at V and 5 bases at J, with 11 bases between the two ends. Written as DNA, the CDR3 is TGTGCCAGCAGCCCCACAGGGAACGAGCAGTACTTC. Translated: CASSPTGNEQYF.

The V gene is TRBV5-1, the J gene TRBJ2-1, with 9 bases fitting TRBD1. CDR3 length equals 15 residues. CDR1 SGHRS and CDR2 YFSETQ come from the germline V gene. V gave up 1 base and J gave up 9 bases; unmatched junction bases: 8. DNA for the CDR3: TGCGCCAGCAGCTTGCCACAGGGGGCGGCTGGTGAGCAGTTCTTC. This sequence encodes CASSLPQGAAGEQFF.

The chain has TRBV4-2 and TRBJ2-2; D perhaps matches TRBD2 (5 bases). The V gene lost 0 bases and the J gene lost 0 bases, with 11 bases spanning the gap. The length of the CDR3 is 17 residues. Germline lookup yields CDR1 LGHNA and CDR2 YNFKEQ. CDR3 in DNA: TGTGCCAGCAGCCAAGAGTCCGGGAATTCGAACACCGGGGAGCTGTTTTTT. Amino acid sequence: CASSQESGNSNTGELFF.

The DNA for the CDR3 is TGCGCCAGCAGCCAAGATCAGAGCCTCCGGGACTCTGGCTACGAGCAGTACTTC. Translated: CASSQDQSLRDSGYEQYF. This chain links TRBV4-1 with TRBJ2-7; tentative D call: TRBD2 (6 bases). The germline V gene has CDR1 MGHRA and CDR2 YSYEKL. V was cut by 0 bases and J by 3 bases, with 21 bases left in between. This CDR3 contains 18 residues.

The rearrangement uses TRBV7-9 and TRBJ2-5; weak D call: TRBD2 (6 bases). The germline V and J ends were trimmed by 3 bases and 5 bases, with 16 bases remaining between them. Germline CDR1 is SEHNR and CDR2 is FQNEAQ (reference sequence). There are 15 residues in the CDR3. The CDR3 loop is CASSFPHAGMETQYF. As DNA, the CDR3 is TGTGCCAGCAGCTTTCCCCATGCGGGAATGGAGACCCAGTACTTC.

The gene calls are TRBV28 and TRBJ1-1, with TRBD1 identical over 7 bases. This CDR3 spans 13 amino acids. The ends lost 10 bases at V and 2 bases at J; junction bases unmatched: 7. The germline CDR1 and CDR2 sequences are MDHEN and SYDVKM. The CDR3 region has the DNA TGTGCCATACAGGGGAATCGAAACACTGAAGCTTTCTTT. This translates into CAIQGNRNTEAFF.

This clone has a handful of counts. This rearrangement joins TRBV6-6 to TRBJ1-5, with 7 bases identical to TRBD1. Trimming removed 6 bases from V and 15 bases from J; junction bases left unmatched: 11. From germline, CDR1 is MNHNY and CDR2 SVGAGI (reference sequence). The CDR3 runs 12 residues. The CDR3 sequence: CASRWTGPQWHF. The CDR3 nucleotides are TGTGCCAGCAGATGGACAGGCCCACAATGGCATTTT.

The CDR3 region is CASSTNTGGYTF. The CDR3 nucleotides are TGTGCCAGCAGCACGAACACGGGTGGCTACACCTTC. J is TRBJ1-2 and V is TRBV7-9; the D is unclear. There are 12 residues in the CDR3. Germline V gene data show CDR1 as SEHNR and CDR2 as FQNEAQ (reference sequence). V was trimmed by 5 bases and J by 7 bases, leaving 11 bases between them.

The chain uses TRBV27 and TRBJ1-2; 8 nucleotides line up with TRBD1. Germline V gene lookup returns CDR1 MNHEY and CDR2 SMNVEV (reference sequence). Trimming took 4 bases from V and 7 from J; bases not matched to a gene: 5. This CDR3 region has 13 residues. In DNA form, the CDR3 reads TGTGCCAGCAGTTCGACAGGGGTCCCTGGCTACACCTTC. Protein product: CASSSTGVPGYTF.

This clone has a single count. This chain joins TRBV3-1 (or the pseudogene TRBV3-2) and TRBJ1-1; D is undetermined. The V end lost 4 bases, the J end lost 2 bases, and 11 bases lay between the germline ends. CDR3 length: 14 amino acids. Germline V gene data show CDR1 as LGHDT and CDR2 as YNNKEL (reference sequence). CDR3 bases: TGTGCCAGCAGCCCCGGTTATGCAAACACTGAAGCTTTCTTT. Translating gives CASSPGYANTEAFF.

J is TRBJ1-1 and V is TRBV5-1; D remains unclear. V lost 0 bases to trimming and J lost 3 bases, with 12 bases between them. Germline CDR1 and CDR2: SGHRS and YFSETQ. CDR3 length equals 15 residues. CDR3 nucleotides: TGCGCCAGCAGCTTGGCCTTGATTAGTGACACTGAAGCTTTCTTT. Protein product: CASSLALISDTEAFF.

The table lists this clone with a few counts. The genes are TRBV6-1 and TRBJ2-7; weak D call: TRBD1 (5 bases). Germline-derived CDR1 and CDR2 are MNHNS and SASEGT. V was clipped by 3 bases and J by 3 bases, with 9 bases between them. The CDR3 is 13 residues long. CDR3 loop: CASSEGQVYEQYF. CDR3 DNA sequence: TGTGCCAGCAGTGAGGGGCAGGTCTACGAGCAGTACTTC.

The J gene is TRBJ1-2, the V gene TRBV6-6, with D possibly being TRBD1 (5 bases). The CDR3 length is 15 residues. CDR1 is MNHNY and CDR2 is SVGAGI in the germline V gene (reference sequence). Trimming stripped 5 bases from V and 8 bases from J, with 21 bases between. CDR3 sequence: CASSLGAGTAGGYTF. The CDR3 DNA is TGTGCCAGCAGTCTAGGGGCCGGGACGGCGGGGGGCTACACCTTC.

The J gene is TRBJ2-2, the V gene TRBV3-1 (or the pseudogene TRBV3-2); D call uncertain. Trimming left V 7 bases short and J 5 bases short, with 17 bases between. In germline, CDR1 is LGHDT, CDR2 YNNKEL (reference sequence). The CDR3 covers 15 residues. In DNA, the CDR3 is TGTGCCAGCACCCGCCTCTCTGCCGGGACCGGGGAGCTGTTTTTT. Amino acid sequence: CASTRLSAGTGELFF.

The chain uses TRBV2 and TRBJ2-7, with TRBD1 matching over 9 bases. The CDR3 extends over 15 amino acids. Germline CDR1 is SNHLY and CDR2 is FYNNEI. V was clipped by 8 bases and J by 6 bases; unmatched bases: 14. The CDR3 nucleotides read TGTGCCAGCGGGGACACAGGGGGCGGAGTGAGCGAGCAGTACTTC. This translates into CASGDTGGGVSEQYF.

CDR3 in amino acids: CASSTTGSGISYGYTF. The CDR3 DNA sequence: TGTGCCAGTAGTACCACTGGTTCGGGGATTAGCTATGGCTACACCTTC. The genes are TRBV19 and TRBJ1-2, with D unresolved. Trimming stripped 4 bases from V and 4 bases from J, with 19 bases between. Germline V CDR1 and CDR2: LNHDA, SQIVND (reference sequence). The CDR3 totals 16 residues.

The gene calls are TRBV5-6 and TRBJ2-7; a weak D match, TRBD2 (5 bases). CDR3 size: 13 residues. Trimming cost V 5 bases and J 1 base, with 10 bases left between them. The germline V gene has CDR1 SGHDT and CDR2 YYEEEE. The CDR3 nucleotides are TGTGCCAGCAGGTTGACTACATCCTACGAGCAGTACTTC. This gives the protein CASRLTTSYEQYF.

The gene calls are TRBV7-2 and TRBJ2-2; D call uncertain. CDR3 length: 14 amino acids. V lost 1 base to trimming and J lost 5 bases, with 8 bases between them. CDR1 SGHTA and CDR2 FQGNSA come from the germline V gene. The DNA of the CDR3 is TGTGCCAGCAGCTTAGTTCTCAGTACCGGGGAGCTGTTTTTT. Its protein is CASSLVLSTGELFF.

This clone was found a few times. The chain employs TRBV27 and TRBJ1-1, with TRBD1 matching 7 bases. This CDR3 comprises 14 residues. Losses at the gene ends were 3 bases for V and 3 bases for J; bases not matched to a gene: 4. Per germline, CDR1 MNHEY and CDR2 SMNVEV (reference sequence). The chain's CDR3 is CASSFYDRDTEAFF. The CDR3 nucleotides are TGTGCCAGCAGTTTTTACGACAGGGACACTGAAGCTTTCTTT.

The rearrangement links TRBV27 to TRBJ1-1; D gene unclear. CDR1 and CDR2 (germline): MNHEY, SMNVEV (reference sequence). CDR3 length: 14 amino acids. Trimming took 3 bases from V and 0 from J, leaving 8 bases between them. DNA of the CDR3: TGTGCCAGCAGTTTGCGGCCAATGAACACTGAAGCTTTCTTT. Protein: CASSLRPMNTEAFF.

The chain uses TRBV2 and TRBJ1-2; D is uncertain. CDR1 SNHLY and CDR2 FYNNEI come from the germline V gene. The V gene lost 2 bases and the J gene lost 2 bases, with 6 bases spanning the gap. The CDR3 is 13 residues long. The CDR3 reads CASSELANYGYTF. The CDR3 DNA follows: TGTGCCAGCAGTGAACTGGCCAACTATGGCTACACCTTC.